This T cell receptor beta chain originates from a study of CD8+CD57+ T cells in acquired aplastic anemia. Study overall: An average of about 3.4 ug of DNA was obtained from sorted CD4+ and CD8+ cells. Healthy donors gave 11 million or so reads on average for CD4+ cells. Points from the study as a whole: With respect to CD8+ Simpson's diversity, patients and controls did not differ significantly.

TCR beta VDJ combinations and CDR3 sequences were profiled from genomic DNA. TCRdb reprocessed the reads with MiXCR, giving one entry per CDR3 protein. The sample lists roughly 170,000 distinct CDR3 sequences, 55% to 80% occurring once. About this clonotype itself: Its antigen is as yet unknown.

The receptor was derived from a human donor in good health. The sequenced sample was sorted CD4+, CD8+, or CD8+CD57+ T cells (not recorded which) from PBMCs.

As DNA, the CDR3 is TGTGCCAGCAGTTTTGGCCAGGGGCCCTACAATGAGCAGTTCTTC. Amino acids: CASSFGQGPYNEQFF. The chain links TRBV27 to TRBJ2-1; weak D call: TRBD1 (6 bases). The length of the CDR3 is 15 residues. Trimming removed 3 bases at V and 2 bases at J, with 11 bases between. Germline values: CDR1 MNHEY, CDR2 SMNVEV (reference sequence).